Shown below are 18 T cell receptor beta chains from a single sample sequenced in a study of OX40 agonist ivuxolimab in advanced cancers. TCRdb's copy holds only in-frame clones and misses some; the assay was immunoSEQ multiplex PCR. The table has some 97,000 clones, about 88% seen once. This specimen was CD4+ or CD8+ T cells sorted from blood, taken in a trial of the OX40 agonist ivuxolimab. The receptors derive from an adult with an advanced solid tumor such as melanoma, head and neck, liver or kidney cancer.

The CDR3 protein is CSVAGAGYEQYF. The CDR3, as DNA: TGCAGCGTTGCCGGGGCGGGCTACGAGCAGTACTTC. The chain couples TRBV29-1 to TRBJ2-7; possibly TRBD1 or TRBD2 for D (5 bases each). Trimming left V 4 bases short and J 3 bases short, with 10 bases between. The CDR3 is 12 amino acids. CDR1 and CDR2 from the germline V gene are SQVTM and ANQGSEA.

This clone was seen a few times. The chain employs TRBV19 and TRBJ1-1; TRBD1 matches 8 bases. V dropped 6 bases and J dropped 4; count of bases not matched to a gene: 7. CDR3 length equals 14 residues. Per germline, CDR1 LNHDA and CDR2 SQIVND (reference sequence). CDR3 amino acids: CASRTDRVGTEAFF. For the CDR3, the DNA is TGTGCCAGTAGAACGGACAGGGTGGGCACTGAAGCTTTCTTT.

The V and J genes are TRBV28 and TRBJ1-2; 8 bases fit TRBD1. CDR1 and CDR2 from the germline V gene are MDHEN and SYDVKM. The CDR3 spans 16 residues. V dropped 1 base and J dropped 6; count of bases not matched to a gene: 10. The CDR3 loop is CASSLFPSGTGHGYTF. The CDR3 DNA reads TGTGCCAGCAGTTTATTCCCCTCTGGGACAGGCCATGGCTACACCTTC.

The chain uses TRBV6-1 and TRBJ2-6; 9 bases line up with TRBD2. V shed 6 bases, J shed 1 base, and the junction held 1 base outside the gene matches. Germline CDR1 reads MNHNS; CDR2 reads SASEGT. The CDR3 has 15 amino acids. The CDR3 DNA follows: TGTGCCAGCAGGCGGGAGGGTTCTGGGGCCAACGTCCTGACTTTC. Translating it yields CASRREGSGANVLTF.

The gene calls are TRBV5-4 and TRBJ2-7, with TRBD2 identical over 8 bases. Per germline, CDR1 SGHNT and CDR2 YYREEE (reference sequence). The CDR3 has 16 amino acids. Germline trimming cut 3 bases from V and 0 bases from J; bases unmatched to any gene: 8. As DNA, the CDR3 is TGTGCCAGCAGCTCCCCGCGGGGGGCCAGCTCCTACGAGCAGTACTTC. Translated: CASSSPRGASSYEQYF.

This clone is a singleton in its sample. The chain is built from TRBV5-1 and TRBJ2-3, with 11 bases identical to TRBD2. The germline CDR1 and CDR2 sequences are SGHRS and YFSETQ. The CDR3 sequence is 15 residues long. Germline trimming cut 0 bases from V and 11 bases from J; bases unmatched to any gene: 8. The CDR3 loop is CASSLGSSGGFRQYF. Here the CDR3 DNA reads TGCGCCAGCAGCTTGGGGTCTAGCGGGGGGTTTAGGCAGTATTTT. The full variable domain, with the rest looked up from reference TRBV5-1 and TRBJ2-3, is KAGVTQTPRYLIKTRGQQVTLSCSPISGHRSVSWYQQTPGQGLQFLFEYFSETQRNKGNFPGRFSGRQFSNSRSEMNVSTLELGDSALYLCASSLGSSGGFRQYFGPGTRLTVL.

The chain recombines TRBV10-1 with TRBJ2-1; tentative D call: TRBD1 (5 bases). Trimming shortened V by 1 base and J by 2 bases, and 9 bases separated the two germline ends. This CDR3 region has 15 residues. Germline V gene lookup returns CDR1 WNHNN and CDR2 SYGVQD (reference sequence). The CDR3 DNA reads as TGCGCCAGCAGTGAGTTGGGGCCCACCTACAATGAGCAGTTCTTC. This sequence encodes CASSELGPTYNEQFF.

The chain is built from TRBV7-9 and TRBJ1-2; 7 bases are shared with TRBD1. This CDR3 comprises 12 residues. The V gene end was trimmed by 5 bases and the J gene end by 8 bases; junction bases not matched to a gene: 5. The germline V gene has CDR1 SEHNR and CDR2 FQNEAQ (reference sequence). CDR3 residues: CASSSAGGGYTF. CDR3 bases: TGTGCCAGCAGCAGCGCAGGGGGGGGCTACACCTTC.

In this sample, this clone turned up once. V is TRBV30 and J is TRBJ2-5; TRBD1 agrees at 10 bases. Looked up from germline, CDR1 is GTSNPN and CDR2 is SVGIG (reference sequence). With 2 bases clipped from V and 4 bases from J, the junction kept 7 bases outside the gene matches. The CDR3 runs 15 residues. The CDR3 DNA follows: TGTGCCTGGAGTCTCGGACAGGGGGGGGGAGAGACCCAGTACTTC. It yields the protein CAWSLGQGGGETQYF.

This clone was seen a few times. This chain uses TRBV30 with TRBJ2-3, with D perhaps being TRBD1 or TRBD2 (5 bases each). Germline V lookup: CDR1 GTSNPN, CDR2 SVGIG (reference sequence). V lost 3 bases and J 0 bases, leaving 13 bases between the germline ends. The CDR3 has 15 residues. For the CDR3, the DNA is TGTGCCTGGAGGGGGACCCTAGCCAGCACAGATACGCAGTATTTT. This encodes CAWRGTLASTDTQYF.

CDR3: CASSLPHRGQPQHF. The CDR3 bases are TGTGCCAGCAGTTTACCCCATCGAGGGCAGCCCCAGCATTTT. The V call is TRBV28, the J call TRBJ1-5; the D is unclear. The V gene's germline CDR1 is MDHEN and CDR2 SYDVKM. CDR3 length equals 14 residues. V shed 2 bases and J shed 7 bases, with 12 bases lying between them.

CDR3 sequence reads: CAISESRAGPKTGELFF. In DNA, the CDR3 is TGTGCCATCAGTGAGTCCCGGGCCGGACCCAAAACCGGGGAGCTGTTTTTT. The chain couples TRBV10-3 to TRBJ2-2; the D is unclear. CDR3 length equals 17 residues. Germline CDR1 reads ENHRY; CDR2 reads SYGVKD. Trimming took off 0 bases at V and 5 bases at J, with 16 bases between the two ends.

The CDR3 DNA reads as TGCGCCAGCAGCTTGGAGACAGGGGGCGGGACAGATACGCAGTATTTT. This sequence encodes CASSLETGGGTDTQYF. This chain connects TRBV5-1 to TRBJ2-3; 10 nucleotides agree with TRBD1. The CDR3 consists of 16 residues. Germline V gene data show CDR1 as SGHRS and CDR2 as YFSETQ. Trimming at V came to 0 bases and at J to 3 bases, leaving 4 bases not matched to a gene.

The gene calls are TRBV6-1 and TRBJ1-1; no reliable D call. The V gene's germline CDR1 is MNHNS and CDR2 SASEGT. Deletions cut 4 bases from V and 1 base from J, with 19 bases between. CDR3 size: 17 residues. In nucleotides, the CDR3 is TGTGCCAGCAGTGTAGGCCTACCGGTCGGAAAGAACACTGAAGCTTTCTTT. Protein sequence: CASSVGLPVGKNTEAFF.

The V and J genes are TRBV19 and TRBJ1-5; TRBD1 is a possible D gene (5 bases). This CDR3 is built from 20 residues. Trimming pared 2 bases from V and 9 bases from J, leaving 32 bases between. Germline V gene data show CDR1 as LNHDA and CDR2 as SQIVND (reference sequence). The CDR3 region is CASSIYGVRGGAGRIRPQHF. CDR3 in DNA: TGTGCCAGTAGTATATACGGAGTACGAGGAGGGGCAGGGCGTATCAGGCCCCAGCATTTT. Together with reference TRBV19 and TRBJ1-5, the CDR3 gives the full variable domain: DGGITQSPKYLFRKEGQNVTLSCEQNLNHDAMYWYRQDPGQGLRLIYYSQIVNDFQKGDIAEGYSVSREKKESFPLTVTSAQKNPTAFYLCASSIYGVRGGAGRIRPQHFGDGTRLSIL.

The J gene is TRBJ1-1, the V gene TRBV10-1; D gene uncertain. Trimming removed 3 bases at V and 0 bases at J, with 8 bases between. The CDR3 has 14 amino acids. The germline CDR1 and CDR2 sequences are WNHNN and SYGVQD (reference sequence). CDR3 residues: CASSESGMNTEAFF. CDR3 nucleotides: TGCGCCAGCAGTGAATCCGGGATGAACACTGAAGCTTTCTTT.

CDR3 coding DNA: TGTGCCGACTCAATAGAGGTAGGGGGCAGCTACAATGAGCAGTTCTTC. Translated: CADSIEVGGSYNEQFF. The chain employs TRBV2 and TRBJ2-1; the match to TRBD1 covers 7 bases. This CDR3 has 16 residues. The germline V gene encodes CDR1 SNHLY and CDR2 FYNNEI. V lost 11 bases and J lost 3; bases outside the gene matches: 16.

The chain uses TRBV19 and TRBJ1-5; D not certain. CDR1 is LNHDA, CDR2 SQIVND, per germline (reference sequence). The CDR3 has 16 amino acids. Trimming took off 6 bases at V and 2 bases at J, with 17 bases between the two ends. The CDR3 sequence: CASRPWSVSGNQPQHF. In nucleotides, the CDR3 is TGTGCCAGTAGGCCGTGGTCCGTCTCGGGCAATCAGCCCCAGCATTTT.